This TCR beta chain was found in a study of glioma-infiltrating T cells after dendritic cell vaccination. Profiled with immunoSEQ multiplex PCR; TCRdb holds only in-frame clones, not every one. Of around 58,000 clones listed, approximately 78% were seen once; the top ten hold approximately 8.5%. Deletions cut 0 bases from V and 4 bases from J, with 6 bases between. CDR1 and CDR2 (germline): SGHAT, FQNNGV. The CDR3 length is 13 residues. General study findings and limits: Higher TCR clonality did not directly relate to longer survival. Higher pretreatment TIL content predicted longer progression-free time and survival.

A note on this clone: Antigen unknown.

The TCR comes from a human donor with glioblastoma. This chain joins TRBV11-2 and TRBJ2-5; perhaps TRBD2 as D (5 bases). This specimen was blood, taken before dendritic cell vaccination. The CDR3 coding sequence is TGTGCCAGCAGCTTAGAGAGGGTAGAGACCCAGTACTTC. This gives the protein CASSLERVETQYF. Based on the CDR3 plus reference TRBV11-2 and TRBJ2-5, the full variable domain is EAGVAQSPRYKIIEKRQSVAFWCNPISGHATLYWYQQILGQGPKLLIQFQNNGVVDDSQLPKDRFSAERLKGVDSTLKIQPAKLEDSAVYLCASSLERVETQYFGPGTRLLVL.